This note documents a single T cell receptor (beta chain) sequence. This sample is part of a study of cytomegalovirus exposure and HLA in healthy donors. Primers for the PCR totalled 60 Vbeta and 13 Jbeta. Only in-frame clones appear in the TCRdb table, and some are missing; sequencing was by immunoSEQ multiplex PCR. This specimen shows tens of thousands of clones; the ten leading clones hold roughly 5%. What was sequenced was PBMCs. The TCR was taken from a female donor in good health and CMV-seronegative.

CDR3 nucleotide sequence: TGTGCCAGCTCACCACCGGGGGTAGTGGGGGGGAGTATGAACACTGAAGCTTTCTTT. Its translation: CASSPPGVVGGSMNTEAFF. V usage is TRBV18 and J usage is TRBJ1-1, with D possibly being TRBD1 (5 bases). V was cut by 0 bases and J by 0 bases, with 20 bases left in between. Germline V CDR1 and CDR2: KGHSH, LQKENI. The CDR3 sequence is 19 residues long.